This T cell receptor beta chain originates from a study of blood T cell repertoires in COVID-19. In the study overall: Donors in the United States, Italy and Spain gave samples during acute or convalescent COVID-19.

V trimming: 7 bases; J trimming: 7 bases; junction bases outside the gene matches: 3. The germline V gene encodes CDR1 SQVTM and CDR2 ANQGSEA. There are 13 residues in the CDR3. In the authors' workflow: Amplification from reference gene primers served as the basis for estimated nucleated cell counts. The repertoire was sequenced with immunoSEQ multiplex PCR; TCRdb's copy has only in-frame clones and lacks some. The DNA was the basis for D and trimming; V, J and clone size are from that table. The profile shows 200,000 to 250,000 clones, around nine tenths of them singletons. Those enrolled, adults aged roughly 18 to 95 years, came from some 25 US areas. Cohort 3 donors were reported recovered after two negative PCRs, clearance, or symptom resolution.

The sequencing input was PBMCs or T cells enriched from blood (not recorded which). This TCR was recovered from a young man who had recovered from COVID-19. The chain carries TRBV29-1 and TRBJ2-3, with 15 bases matching TRBD2. CDR3 loop: CSAGLAGGNTQYF. The CDR3 region has the DNA TGCAGCGCTGGACTAGCGGGGGGGAATACGCAGTATTTT.